Below, 14 T cell receptor beta chains from the same sample are listed, as sequenced in a study of blood T cell repertoires in COVID-19. Assay: immunoSEQ multiplex PCR; the TCRdb copy retains only in-frame clones and omits some. This table holds 310,000 or so clones, approximately 91% found once. Source material: PBMCs or T cells enriched from blood (not recorded which). The receptors come from a woman between 35 and 50 years old who had recovered from COVID-19.

V gene TRBV7-9 combines with J gene TRBJ2-5; TRBD2 is a possible D gene (6 bases). Germline V gene sequence: CDR1 SEHNR, CDR2 FQNEAQ (reference sequence). The CDR3 has 14 amino acids. The V end lost 5 bases, the J end lost 0 bases, and 10 bases lay between the germline ends. The CDR3 spells CASSPRGNQETQYF. CDR3 coding DNA: TGTGCCAGCAGCCCGCGGGGAAACCAAGAGACCCAGTACTTC. Together with reference TRBV7-9 and TRBJ2-5, the CDR3 gives the full variable domain: DTGVSQNPRHKITKRGQNVTFRCDPISEHNRLYWYRQTLGQGPEFLTYFQNEAQLEKSRLLSDRFSAERPKGSFSTLEIQRTEQGDSAMYLCASSPRGNQETQYFGPGTRLLVL.

In its sample, this clone was seen once. The CDR3 region is CAISDFGYTEAFF. CDR3 sequence (DNA): TGTGCCATCAGTGACTTCGGTTACACTGAAGCTTTCTTT. V is TRBV10-3 and J is TRBJ1-1, with unresolved D. V gave up 3 bases and J gave up 3 bases, with 8 bases separating them. CDR3 length: 13 residues. Germline values: CDR1 ENHRY, CDR2 SYGVKD.

The chain uses TRBV30 and TRBJ1-2; 7 bases line up with TRBD1. V lost 3 bases to trimming and J lost 1 base; unmatched junction nucleotides: 5. Germline CDR1 GTSNPN, CDR2 SVGIG (reference sequence). This CDR3 comprises 14 residues. The CDR3 region is CAWSEGAGNYGYTF. The CDR3 DNA sequence: TGTGCCTGGAGCGAGGGGGCGGGTAACTATGGCTACACCTTC.

About this clone: At the DNA level, this CDR3 is encoded by other sequences in the same sample as well. The CDR3 is CASSSTYEQYF. The CDR3 DNA is TGTGCCAGCAGCTCCACTTACGAGCAGTACTTC. V is TRBV7-2 and J is TRBJ2-7, with D uncertain. CDR3 length: 11 residues. The V and J ends lost 4 bases and 4 bases respectively, with 5 bases between them. Germline V CDR1 and CDR2: SGHTA, FQGNSA.

The V call is TRBV9, the J call TRBJ1-5; no firm D call. V was trimmed by 0 bases and J by 2 bases, leaving 9 bases between them. Germline-derived CDR1 and CDR2 are SGDLS and YYNGEE. The CDR3 has 15 residues. The chain's CDR3 is CASSVGSTGNQPQHF. The CDR3 DNA sequence: TGTGCCAGCAGCGTAGGGAGTACGGGCAATCAGCCCCAGCATTTT.

The V call is TRBV24-1, the J call TRBJ1-6; perhaps TRBD1 as D (6 bases). The CDR3 loop spans 18 amino acids. Looked up from germline, CDR1 is KGHDR and CDR2 is SFDVKD. The V and J ends lost 4 bases and 0 bases respectively, with 15 bases between them. DNA for the CDR3: TGTGCCACCAGTGACCGGGACACCCAGAGCTCCTATAATTCACCCCTCCACTTT. Encoded protein: CATSDRDTQSSYNSPLHF.

V usage is TRBV11-2 and J usage is TRBJ2-1; D not certain. This CDR3 spans 15 amino acids. V was cut by 2 bases and J by 5 bases, with 13 bases left in between. The germline V gene has CDR1 SGHAT and CDR2 FQNNGV. This chain's CDR3 is CASSLTGLRDNEQFF. In DNA form, the CDR3 reads TGTGCCAGCAGCTTAACTGGGCTACGCGACAATGAGCAGTTCTTC.

This clone was detected once. This sequence joins TRBV12-3 or TRBV12-4 and TRBJ1-2; 9 nucleotides match TRBD1. V trimming: 10 bases; J trimming: 7 bases; junction bases outside the gene matches: 10. CDR3 length equals 13 residues. DNA of the CDR3: TGTGCCATTCACCGGGACAGGGTTTTTGGCTACACCTTC. Translated: CAIHRDRVFGYTF.

The chain carries TRBV9 and TRBJ1-6; D call uncertain. The CDR3 sequence is 16 residues long. The V end lost 0 bases, the J end lost 5 bases, and 12 bases lay between the germline ends. CDR1 and CDR2 (germline): SGDLS, YYNGEE. The CDR3 sequence: CASSVDPRIDNSPLHF. CDR3 DNA sequence: TGTGCCAGCAGCGTAGACCCCAGAATCGATAATTCACCCCTCCACTTT.

V is TRBV4-1 and J is TRBJ2-3, with a possible D match to TRBD2 (6 bases). The CDR3 loop spans 16 amino acids. Germline-derived CDR1 and CDR2 are MGHRA and YSYEKL. Trimming removed 3 bases at V and 2 bases at J, with 15 bases between. This chain's CDR3 is CASSHPKGLLTDTQYF. CDR3 DNA: TGCGCCAGCAGCCACCCAAAAGGACTACTCACAGATACGCAGTATTTT.

V gene TRBV27 combines with J gene TRBJ2-7, with TRBD1 matching over 9 bases. Losses at the gene ends were 5 bases for V and 6 bases for J; bases not matched to a gene: 11. The germline V gene encodes CDR1 MNHEY and CDR2 SMNVEV (reference sequence). This CDR3 has 15 amino acids. The CDR3 nucleotides are TGTGCCAGCAGTCTCTACGGGACAGGGTTAGGCGAGCAGTACTTC. Translated: CASSLYGTGLGEQYF.

The chain uses TRBV4-3 and TRBJ1-1; the match to TRBD1 covers 11 bases. Per the germline V gene, CDR1 is LGHNA and CDR2 is YSLEER. Trimming took 3 bases from V and 9 from J; bases not matched to a gene: 3. The length of the CDR3 is 13 residues. Here the CDR3 reads CASSHWDRGKAFF. The CDR3 DNA reads TGCGCCAGCAGCCACTGGGACAGGGGGAAAGCTTTCTTT.

The gene calls are TRBV10-3 and TRBJ1-1; TRBD1 matches at 7 bases. This CDR3 spans 13 amino acids. V was clipped by 10 bases and J by 2 bases; unmatched bases: 7. Germline assignment: CDR1 ENHRY and CDR2 SYGVKD. The CDR3: CATQGDSNTEAFF. CDR3 bases: TGTGCCACTCAAGGGGACAGCAACACTGAAGCTTTCTTT.

The genes are TRBV3-1 (or the pseudogene TRBV3-2) and TRBJ2-5; 11 bases align to TRBD2. The CDR3 runs to 16 residues. Germline V CDR1 and CDR2: LGHDT, YNNKEL (reference sequence). V trimming: 1 base; J trimming: 1 base; junction bases outside the gene matches: 2. CDR3 sequence reads: CASSQVAGGVQETQYF. The CDR3 DNA reads TGTGCCAGCAGCCAAGTAGCGGGAGGGGTCCAAGAGACCCAGTACTTC.